The 17 T cell receptor beta chains listed next were all sequenced from one sample in a study of blood T cell repertoires in COVID-19. Here immunoSEQ multiplex PCR was the method, and the copy in TCRdb shows in-frame clones only, minus some. The profile shows tens of thousands of clones, 88% of them singletons. Material: peripheral blood. These receptors all stem from a human donor in a cohort sampled during active COVID-19.

The count of this clone is one. This rearrangement joins TRBV5-4 to TRBJ2-7, with 7 bases matching TRBD1. The junction had 7 bases not matched to a gene; V was cut back by 10 bases and J by 0 bases. The CDR3 is 13 residues long. The germline CDR1 and CDR2 sequences are SGHNT and YYREEE (reference sequence). In DNA, the CDR3 is TGTGCCGGCCGGGACAGTACCTCCTACGAGCAGTACTTC. Encoded protein: CAGRDSTSYEQYF.

The rearrangement joins TRBV5-4 to TRBJ2-1, with D perhaps matching TRBD2 (6 bases). This CDR3 spans 13 amino acids. V lost 3 bases to trimming and J lost 5 bases, with 9 bases between them. Germline V gene sequence: CDR1 SGHNT, CDR2 YYREEE (reference sequence). CDR3 coding DNA: TGTGCCAGCAGCTCGGGACTGGACAATGAGCAGTTCTTC. This encodes CASSSGLDNEQFF.

The chain carries TRBV12-5 and TRBJ2-3; tentative D call: TRBD2 (6 bases). CDR3 length: 13 residues. CDR1 is LGHNT, CDR2 FRNRAP, per germline. V was trimmed by 1 base and J by 13 bases, leaving 15 bases between them. The CDR3 DNA follows: TGTGCTAGTGGTTTGGATCGGGGGACCCAAGAGTATTTT. Its protein product is CASGLDRGTQEYF.

The V gene is TRBV3-1 (or the pseudogene TRBV3-2), the J gene TRBJ2-3, with 7 bases identical to TRBD2. The germline gives CDR1 LGHDT, CDR2 YNNKEL (reference sequence). This CDR3 spans 14 amino acids. Losses at the gene ends were 4 bases for V and 6 bases for J; bases not matched to a gene: 7. The CDR3 DNA is TGTGCCAGCAGCCCTCATACCGGGGGGGATACGCAGTATTTT. The encoded protein is CASSPHTGGDTQYF.

This chain uses TRBV9 with TRBJ2-7, with TRBD2 matching 8 bases. Germline CDR1 is SGDLS and CDR2 is YYNGEE. The CDR3 runs 15 residues. V dropped 2 bases and J dropped 3; count of bases not matched to a gene: 7. CDR3 DNA: TGTGCCAGCAGCGTTGGTAGCGGGGTTTACTACGAGCAGTACTTC. Residues: CASSVGSGVYYEQYF.

The chain employs TRBV2 and TRBJ1-1; D is unresolved. The CDR3 contains 16 residues. Germline V lookup: CDR1 SNHLY, CDR2 FYNNEI. Trimming shortened V by 5 bases and J by 0 bases, and 16 bases separated the two germline ends. In DNA, the CDR3 is TGTGCCAGCAGTTATCATACACAAACCATGAACACTGAAGCTTTCTTT. This codes for CASSYHTQTMNTEAFF. Full variable domain (outside the CDR3, taken from reference TRBV2 and TRBJ1-1): EPEVTQTPSHQVTQMGQEVILRCVPISNHLYFYWYRQILGQKVEFLVSFYNNEISEKSEIFDDQFSVERPDGSNFTLKIRSTKLEDSAMYFCASSYHTQTMNTEAFFGQGTRLTVV.

This chain connects TRBV7-3 to TRBJ2-5; TRBD2 agrees at 8 bases. Unmatched junction bases numbered 6, after V lost 5 bases and J lost 1 base. This CDR3 spans 15 amino acids. Germline V CDR1 and CDR2: SGHTA, FQGTGA. As DNA, the CDR3 is TGTGCCAGCAGCCCTGCGGGGGGATCCCAAGAGACCCAGTACTTC. This translates into CASSPAGGSQETQYF. The full variable domain, completed using reference TRBV7-3 and TRBJ2-5, is GAGVSQTPSNKVTEKGKYVELRCDPISGHTALYWYRQSLGQGPEFLIYFQGTGAADDSGLPNDRFFAVRPEGSVSTLKIQRTERGDSAVYLCASSPAGGSQETQYFGPGTRLLVL.

The CDR3 spells CASSSAGDPPENEQFF. In DNA form, the CDR3 reads TGTGCCAGCAGTTCCGCGGGGGACCCTCCGGAAAATGAGCAGTTCTTC. The chain carries TRBV28 and TRBJ2-1; 7 bases are shared with TRBD2. The CDR3 length is 16 residues. V shed 4 bases, J shed 7 bases, and the junction held 13 bases outside the gene matches. The germline gives CDR1 MDHEN, CDR2 SYDVKM.

The V gene is TRBV30, the J gene TRBJ1-2; 7 bases line up with TRBD1. The CDR3 length is 13 residues. The germline V gene has CDR1 GTSNPN and CDR2 SVGIG (reference sequence). J gave up 4 bases and V 6 bases, and 8 bases lay outside the gene matches. In DNA form, the CDR3 reads TGTGCCTGTGACAGGGCCGAGATCTATGGCTACACCTTC. Its translation: CACDRAEIYGYTF.

The chain is built from TRBV11-1 and TRBJ2-7; D is undetermined. Germline assignment: CDR1 SGHAT and CDR2 FQDESV (reference sequence). Trimming pared 4 bases from V and 0 bases from J, leaving 4 bases between. The CDR3 sequence is 12 residues long. CDR3 loop: CASSYSSYEQYF. CDR3 coding DNA: TGTGCCAGCAGCTATAGCTCCTACGAGCAGTACTTC.

The DNA of the CDR3 is TGTGCCAGCAGCCAAGAGGAAGTCCTTGGTCGGGTTACCTACGAGCAGTACTTC. Translated: CASSQEEVLGRVTYEQYF. This chain connects TRBV3-1 (or the pseudogene TRBV3-2) to TRBJ2-7; D gene uncertain. Trimming took off 0 bases at V and 2 bases at J, with 20 bases between the two ends. From germline, CDR1 is LGHDT and CDR2 YNNKEL (reference sequence). The length of the CDR3 is 18 residues.

The chain joins TRBV28 to TRBJ2-3; 12 bases match TRBD2. J lost 2 bases, V lost 3 bases, and 21 bases had no gene match. CDR3 length: 22 amino acids. CDR1 MDHEN and CDR2 SYDVKM come from the germline V gene. CDR3 protein: CASSLHPPRLAGVIKDTDTQYF. CDR3 DNA sequence: TGTGCCAGCAGTTTGCATCCTCCCCGACTAGCGGGGGTAATTAAGGACACAGATACGCAGTATTTT.

The gene calls are TRBV30 and TRBJ2-5, with TRBD2 matching 8 bases. CDR3 size: 15 residues. The germline V gene encodes CDR1 GTSNPN and CDR2 SVGIG (reference sequence). The J segment lost 5 bases and the V segment lost 0 bases, leaving 8 bases of the junction unmatched. The CDR3 DNA reads TGTGCCTGGAGTGTACTTGGGCGGGGGGTTGAGACCCAGTACTTC. This encodes CAWSVLGRGVETQYF. The variable domain in full, with the rest retrieved from reference TRBV30 and TRBJ2-5, is SQTIHQWPATLVQPVGSPLSLECTVEGTSNPNLYWYRQAAGRGLQLLFYSVGIGQISSEVPQNLSASRPQDRQFILSSKKLLLSDSGFYLCAWSVLGRGVETQYFGPGTRLLVL.

In its sample, this clone was seen once. The chain combines TRBV5-1 with TRBJ2-7; D is unclear. The V gene lost 4 bases and the J gene lost 3 bases, with 14 bases spanning the gap. Germline V CDR1 and CDR2: SGHRS, YFSETQ. The CDR3 is made up of 14 amino acids. The CDR3 DNA reads TGCGCCAGCAGCCGCGACGTTGGAGACTACGAGCAGTACTTC. Its translation: CASSRDVGDYEQYF. The complete variable domain, with remaining parts taken from reference TRBV5-1 and TRBJ2-7, reads KAGVTQTPRYLIKTRGQQVTLSCSPISGHRSVSWYQQTPGQGLQFLFEYFSETQRNKGNFPGRFSGRQFSNSRSEMNVSTLELGDSALYLCASSRDVGDYEQYFGPGTRLTVT.

This chain connects TRBV2 to TRBJ2-5; 11 nucleotides line up with TRBD1. Germline lookup yields CDR1 SNHLY and CDR2 FYNNEI. Trimming removed 6 bases from V and 4 bases from J; junction bases left unmatched: 7. The CDR3 runs to 15 residues. CDR3 sequence: CASSPGTGGTETQYF. CDR3 coding DNA: TGTGCCAGCAGCCCCGGGACAGGGGGAACAGAGACCCAGTACTTC.

For the CDR3, the DNA is TGTGCCATCAGTGAGTTGGGACAGGGCTATGGCTACACCTTC. Translation gives CAISELGQGYGYTF. The rearrangement uses TRBV10-3 and TRBJ1-2, with 9 bases that match TRBD1. After removal of 1 base from V and 4 bases from J, the junction contained 1 base not matched to a gene. The CDR3 consists of 14 residues. Per the germline V gene, CDR1 is ENHRY and CDR2 is SYGVKD.

This rearrangement joins TRBV10-3 to TRBJ1-2, with a tentative D call TRBD1 (5 bases). In germline, CDR1 is ENHRY, CDR2 SYGVKD. The ends were cut back, 6 bases at V and 6 bases at J, with 14 bases in the middle. This CDR3 contains 13 residues. The CDR3 DNA is TGTGCCATCAGAAAGGACGGGGGAGATGGCTACACCTTC. Its protein is CAIRKDGGDGYTF.